The 15 T cell receptor beta chains presented below share a single source sample, sequenced in a study of blood T cell repertoires in COVID-19. The repertoire was sequenced with immunoSEQ multiplex PCR; TCRdb's copy has only in-frame clones and lacks some. The data show fewer than 500,000 clones, roughly 90% seen once. Sequencing was performed on peripheral blood. Source of these receptors: a man younger than 35 with COVID-19, enrolled during active disease.

The chain has TRBV9 and TRBJ1-3; possible D gene TRBD1, 5 bases. Germline lookup yields CDR1 SGDLS and CDR2 YYNGEE. Trimming removed 4 bases from V and 10 bases from J, with 24 bases in between. The CDR3 is made up of 16 amino acids. CDR3 amino acids: CASSYTTGDPSETIYF. CDR3 DNA: TGTGCCAGCAGCTACACAACGGGGGACCCTTCAGAAACCATATATTTT.

The chain carries TRBV7-9 and TRBJ2-3; D ambiguous. Germline CDR1 and CDR2: SEHNR and FQNEAQ (reference sequence). The CDR3 contains 15 residues. The V and J ends lost 1 base and 2 bases respectively, with 10 bases between them. The CDR3 nucleotides are TGTGCCAGCAGCTTAGTGGGCGATAACACAGATACGCAGTATTTT. Amino acids: CASSLVGDNTDTQYF.

The chain couples TRBV5-1 to TRBJ2-2; TRBD2 agrees at 10 bases. Germline V lookup: CDR1 SGHRS, CDR2 YFSETQ. The CDR3 consists of 17 residues. V lost 5 bases to trimming and J lost 2 bases; unmatched junction nucleotides: 9. The CDR3 spells CASRTTSGLINTGELFF. CDR3 in DNA: TGCGCCAGCAGGACGACTAGCGGGCTTATTAACACCGGGGAGCTGTTTTTT.

This chain joins TRBV18 and TRBJ1-1; D remains ambiguous. CDR1 and CDR2 from the germline V gene are KGHSH and LQKENI. V was clipped by 1 base and J by 1 base, with 10 bases between them. CDR3 length: 15 amino acids. The CDR3 here is CASSPRQVENTEAFF. In DNA form, the CDR3 reads TGTGCCAGCTCACCACGGCAGGTCGAGAACACTGAAGCTTTCTTT.

This clone was recorded once. J is TRBJ2-7 and V is TRBV5-6, with TRBD2 matching 13 bases. The CDR3 runs to 18 residues. From germline, CDR1 is SGHDT and CDR2 YYEEEE. V dropped 4 bases and J dropped 0; count of bases not matched to a gene: 10. CDR3 DNA sequence: TGTGCCAGCAGCGTTTCCGGGACTAGCGGGAAACACTCCTACGAGCAGTACTTC. This sequence encodes CASSVSGTSGKHSYEQYF.

The chain has TRBV12-5 and TRBJ1-1, with D tentatively TRBD1 (5 bases). The germline V gene has CDR1 LGHNT and CDR2 FRNRAP. The V and J ends lost 0 bases and 2 bases respectively, with 13 bases between them. This CDR3 has 16 residues. In DNA, the CDR3 is TGTGCTAGTGGTTTGGTACTCGGCAGGGTCAACACTGAAGCTTTCTTT. It codes for CASGLVLGRVNTEAFF.

V gene TRBV7-9 combines with J gene TRBJ2-7; 10 bases align to TRBD1. CDR1 and CDR2 from the germline V gene are SEHNR and FQNEAQ (reference sequence). V was pared by 5 bases and J by 6 bases, with 10 bases of the junction left unmatched. The CDR3 covers 15 residues. CDR3 DNA: TGTGCCAGCAGCAGAGAACTTGGACAGGGGGGCGAGCAGTACTTC. Protein: CASSRELGQGGEQYF.

V and J are TRBV7-3 and TRBJ1-5; D is undetermined. V was trimmed by 4 bases and J by 4 bases, leaving 14 bases between them. Germline CDR1 reads SGHTA; CDR2 reads FQGTGA. There are 15 residues in the CDR3. CDR3 nucleotides: TGTGCCAGCAGCTCGAGGGAGTTTCGGAATCAGCCCCAGCATTTT. Its protein product is CASSSREFRNQPQHF.

The chain is built from TRBV7-9 and TRBJ2-7; 7 bases agree with TRBD2. Germline V gives CDR1 SEHNR, CDR2 FQNEAQ (reference sequence). With V trimmed by 4 bases and J by 2 bases, 5 bases remained unmatched. The CDR3 has 14 amino acids. DNA of the CDR3: TGTGCCAGCAGCTCGCGGGACTACGCCTACGAGCAGTACTTC. Residues: CASSSRDYAYEQYF.

The V call is TRBV18, the J call TRBJ2-1; D might be TRBD2 (6 bases). Germline V lookup: CDR1 KGHSH, CDR2 LQKENI. Deletions cut 1 base from V and 4 bases from J, with 11 bases between. This CDR3 has 15 residues. The CDR3 DNA follows: TGTGCCAGCTCACCACTAAGCGGGCCTTACAATGAGCAGTTCTTC. Amino acid sequence: CASSPLSGPYNEQFF.

V gene TRBV6-5 combines with J gene TRBJ2-7; 8 bases map to TRBD2. V shed 7 bases, J shed 6 bases, and the junction held 11 bases outside the gene matches. Per the germline V gene, CDR1 is MNHEY and CDR2 is SVGAGI. This CDR3 has 14 amino acids. CDR3 sequence: CASITSSGGLEQYF. The CDR3 DNA reads TGTGCCAGCATTACCAGTTCGGGAGGGCTCGAGCAGTACTTC.

The chain employs TRBV7-8 and TRBJ1-3; 7 bases line up with TRBD1. J gave up 8 bases and V 3 bases, and 16 bases lay outside the gene matches. The CDR3 length is 17 residues. Germline-derived CDR1 and CDR2 are SGHVS and FQNEAQ. The CDR3 here is CASSLIQPDRRWDTIYF. The CDR3 DNA sequence: TGTGCCAGCAGCTTGATCCAACCGGACAGGAGGTGGGACACCATATATTTT.

The V gene is TRBV4-1, the J gene TRBJ2-3; D might be TRBD2 (6 bases). Germline V CDR1 and CDR2: MGHRA, YSYEKL. V was cut by 3 bases and J by 3 bases, with 16 bases left in between. This CDR3 has 16 amino acids. The CDR3 bases are TGCGCCAGCAGCCACGCCGGGACTCCTAAAACAGATACGCAGTATTTT. Protein sequence: CASSHAGTPKTDTQYF.

This chain connects TRBV19 to TRBJ2-5; D may be TRBD1 (6 bases). From germline, CDR1 is LNHDA and CDR2 SQIVND (reference sequence). This CDR3 has 12 amino acids. V was cut by 4 bases and J by 4 bases, with 7 bases left in between. CDR3: CASSSRGETQYF. CDR3 DNA: TGTGCCAGTAGTAGCAGGGGAGAGACCCAGTACTTC.

V is TRBV6-1 and J is TRBJ1-5; D call uncertain. The CDR3 loop spans 14 amino acids. The V and J ends lost 2 bases and 1 base respectively, with 6 bases between them. Germline V gene lookup returns CDR1 MNHNS and CDR2 SASEGT. CDR3 loop: CASSEWQSNQPQHF. CDR3 sequence (DNA): TGTGCCAGCAGTGAATGGCAGAGCAATCAGCCCCAGCATTTT.